This is a list of T cell receptor beta chains from one sample in a study of HIV-infected patients and healthy controls. TCRdb itself ran the 5' RACE reads through MiXCR, one entry per CDR3 protein. Of almost 65,000 distinct CDR3 sequences detected, about 19% appear once; the ten largest clones hold over 1.1%. Material for sequencing was CD4+ T cells from blood. The receptors derive from a human donor in good health. Each CDR3 is given with its conserved first and last residue. D genes are given only for firm matches. The size entry is marked missing in some rows and otherwise reads once, few, many or a size class.

abundance	v_gene	d_gene	j_gene	CDR3aa	CDR3nt
many	TRBV3-1	-	TRBJ2-7	CASSQDFRDRGPGPEGF	TGTGCCAGCAGCCAAGATTTTCGAGATCGAGGTCCGGGCCCAGAAGGGTTC
-	TRBV11-2	TRBD1	TRBJ2-7	CASNRQGYEQYF	TGTGCCAGCAACCGACAGGGCTACGAGCAGTACTTC
few	TRBV28	TRBD1	TRBJ2-5	CASSFWDRGQETQYF	TGTGCCAGCAGTTTCTGGGACAGGGGGCAGGAGACCCAGTACTTC
many	TRBV6-4	TRBD2	TRBJ2-1	CASSEIAGRAYNEQFF	TGTGCCAGCAGTGAGATAGCGGGACGAGCCTACAATGAGCAGTTCTTC
-	TRBV12-1	-	TRBJ2-7	CASSFASLSSYEQYF	TGTGCCAGCAGCTTTGCGTCCTTGAGCTCCTACGAGCAGTACTTC
-	TRBV18	-	TRBJ1-1	CASSPTSGTEAFF	TGTGCCAGCTCACCTACTTCGGGCACTGAAGCTTTCTTT
-	TRBV7-9	TRBD1	TRBJ2-2	CASSFSQQGSSGELFF	TGTGCCAGCAGCTTTTCCCAACAGGGGAGTTCCGGGGAGCTGTTTTTT
few	TRBV12-3/TRBV12-4	TRBD2	TRBJ2-3	CASSRNLAGGSTDTQYF	TGTGCCAGCAGCCGAAATCTAGCGGGGGGGTCAACAGATACGCAGTATTTT
few	TRBV6-2/TRBV6-3	TRBD2	TRBJ2-1	CASSYRREGDEQFF	TGTGCCAGCAGTTACCGGCGGGAGGGCGATGAGCAGTTCTTC
many	TRBV7-9	-	TRBJ2-2	CASSFLRDKNTGELFF	TGTGCCAGCAGCTTTCTCCGGGACAAGAACACCGGGGAGCTGTTTTTT
many	TRBV20-1	-	TRBJ1-5	CSARDSPPTVQPQHF	TGCAGTGCTAGAGATTCCCCCCCAACTGTTCAGCCCCAGCATTTT
few	TRBV7-3	-	TRBJ1-1	CASSLIGGAVNTEAFF	TGTGCCAGCAGCTTAATCGGTGGGGCCGTGAACACTGAAGCTTTCTTT
many	TRBV6-1	-	TRBJ1-5	CASDSNQPQHF	TGTGCCTCGGATAGCAATCAGCCCCAGCATTTT
few	TRBV20-1	TRBD1	TRBJ1-1	CSARATGGTEAFF	TGCAGTGCTAGGGCAACAGGGGGCACTGAAGCTTTCTTT
few	TRBV4-2	-	TRBJ2-5	CASSNNPGRQETQYF	TGTGCCAGCAGCAACAATCCGGGACGACAAGAGACCCAGTACTTC
many	TRBV29-1	-	TRBJ1-5	CSVEDLGQPQHF	TGCAGCGTTGAAGATTTGGGTCAGCCCCAGCATTTT
-	TRBV30	-	TRBJ1-2	CAWSLQGGYTF	TGTGCCTGGAGTCTCCAAGGTGGCTACACCTTC
few	TRBV20-1	-	TRBJ2-5	CSAPRGAGTQYF	TGCAGTGCCCCGAGGGGTGCGGGGACCCAGTACTTC
many	TRBV18	-	TRBJ1-1	CASSPPREGGEAFF	TGTGCCAGCTCACCACCGAGGGAAGGGGGTGAAGCTTTCTTT
many	TRBV29-1	-	TRBJ1-1	CSVVGRPGGNTEAFF	TGCAGCGTTGTTGGCCGGCCGGGAGGTAACACTGAAGCTTTCTTT
many	TRBV19	-	TRBJ1-1	CASSPTALRAEAFF	TGTGCCAGTAGTCCGACAGCTCTCAGGGCTGAAGCTTTCTTT
few	TRBV15	-	TRBJ2-7	CATSRDAATYEQYF	TGTGCCACCAGCAGAGACGCAGCTACCTACGAGCAGTACTTC
many	TRBV11-3	-	TRBJ2-7	CASSLGLYEQYF	TGTGCCAGCAGCTTAGGTCTCTACGAGCAGTACTTC
few	TRBV12-3/TRBV12-4	-	TRBJ1-2	CASSFGRDYGYTF	TGTGCCAGCAGTTTTGGCAGGGACTATGGCTACACCTTC
few	TRBV7-9	-	TRBJ1-1	CASSHRTRFNTEAFF	TGTGCCAGCAGCCATCGGACACGTTTTAACACTGAAGCTTTCTTT
few	TRBV30	TRBD1	TRBJ1-1	CAWDRDANTEAFF	TGTGCCTGGGACAGGGACGCAAACACTGAAGCTTTCTTT